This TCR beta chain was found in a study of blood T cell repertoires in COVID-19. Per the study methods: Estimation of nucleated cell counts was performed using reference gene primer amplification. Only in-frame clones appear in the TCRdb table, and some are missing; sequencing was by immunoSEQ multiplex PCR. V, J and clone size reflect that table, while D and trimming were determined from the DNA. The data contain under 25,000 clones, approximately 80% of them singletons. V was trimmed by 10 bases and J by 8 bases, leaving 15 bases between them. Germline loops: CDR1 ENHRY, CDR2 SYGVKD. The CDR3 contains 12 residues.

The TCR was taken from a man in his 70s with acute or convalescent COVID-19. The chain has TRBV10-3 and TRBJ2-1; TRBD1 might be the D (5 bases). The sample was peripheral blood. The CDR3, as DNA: TGTGCCACCTCCACAGGCACGCATGAGCAGTTCTTC. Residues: CATSTGTHEQFF.